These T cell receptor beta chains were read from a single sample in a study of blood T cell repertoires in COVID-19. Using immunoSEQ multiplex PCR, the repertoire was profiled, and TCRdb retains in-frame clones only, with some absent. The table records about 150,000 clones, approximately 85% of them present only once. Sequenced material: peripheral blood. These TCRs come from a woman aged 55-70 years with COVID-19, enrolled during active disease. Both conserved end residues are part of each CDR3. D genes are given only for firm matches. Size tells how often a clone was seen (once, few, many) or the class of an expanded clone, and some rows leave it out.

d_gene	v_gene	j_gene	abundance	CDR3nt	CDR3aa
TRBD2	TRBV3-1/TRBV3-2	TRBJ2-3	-	TGTGCCAGCAGCCGAAGGACTAGCGGTGACACAGATACGCAGTATTTT	CASSRRTSGDTDTQYF
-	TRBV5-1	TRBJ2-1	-	TGCGCCAGCAGCTTGGTTGCGGGAACATACAATGAGCAGTTCTTC	CASSLVAGTYNEQFF
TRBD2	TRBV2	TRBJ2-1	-	TGTGCCAGCAGGGGGACTAGCGGAGACAATGAGCAGTTCTTC	CASRGTSGDNEQFF
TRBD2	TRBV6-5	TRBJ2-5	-	TGTGCCAGCACCCTGGCTAGCGGGTACTTAGGGACCCAGTACTTC	CASTLASGYLGTQYF
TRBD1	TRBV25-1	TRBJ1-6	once	TGTGCCGGACGAGGGACAGGGAATAATTCACCCCTCCACTTT	CAGRGTGNNSPLHF
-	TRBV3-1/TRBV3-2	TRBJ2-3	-	TGTGCCAGCAGCCAAGTAACGGGGTTTAGAGATACGCAGTATTTT	CASSQVTGFRDTQYF
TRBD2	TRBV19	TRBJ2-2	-	TGTGCCAGTAGTAGAAGCGGGGTGAACACCGGGGAGCTGTTTTTT	CASSRSGVNTGELFF
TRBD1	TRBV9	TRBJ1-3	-	TGTGCCAGCAGCGCCCTAGACAGGGGGAGCTCTGGAAACACCATATATTTT	CASSALDRGSSGNTIYF
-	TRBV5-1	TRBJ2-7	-	TGCGCCAGCAGCTTCTCCCTTTTGGGTACCGGGGACGAGCAGTACTTC	CASSFSLLGTGDEQYF
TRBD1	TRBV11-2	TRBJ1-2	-	TGTGCCAGCAGCTCTGTCGGGACAGGGCTACTATATGGCTACACCTTC	CASSSVGTGLLYGYTF
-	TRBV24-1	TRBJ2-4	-	TGTGCCACCAGTGAGCCTCCGACAGGCTCTCTAGCCAAAAACATTCAGTACTTC	CATSEPPTGSLAKNIQYF
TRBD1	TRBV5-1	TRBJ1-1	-	TGCGCCAGCAGCTCCCACAGGGGCCTGGACACTGAAGCTTTCTTT	CASSSHRGLDTEAFF
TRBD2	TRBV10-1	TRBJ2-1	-	TGCGCCAGCAGTGTAGCGGGAGTGGGAAATGAGCAGTTCTTC	CASSVAGVGNEQFF
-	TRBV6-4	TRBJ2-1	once	TGTGCCAGCAGTGACATGGCTAGCGCCAGATACAATGAGCAGTTCTTC	CASSDMASARYNEQFF
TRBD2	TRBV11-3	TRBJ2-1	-	TGTGCCAGCAGCCCTGGGACTAGCGGGGGAGCCGGCCATGAGCAGTTCTTC	CASSPGTSGGAGHEQFF
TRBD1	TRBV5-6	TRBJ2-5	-	TGTGCCAGCAGCTATACCGGGACAGGGGCCTCCGAAGAGACCCAGTACTTC	CASSYTGTGASEETQYF